These 25 T cell receptor beta chains were all obtained from the same sample, sequenced in a study of cytomegalovirus exposure and HLA in healthy donors. Clones were read by immunoSEQ multiplex PCR, and TCRdb kept only the in-frame ones, dropping some. The data hold approximately 99,000 clones, with approximately 96% observed a single time. The specimen was PBMCs. The receptors come from a woman aged 18-29 years in good health and CMV-seronegative.

The chain has TRBV5-1 and TRBJ1-1; no firm D call. The V gene lost 4 bases and the J gene lost 1 base, with 11 bases spanning the gap. CDR1 SGHRS and CDR2 YFSETQ come from the germline V gene. The CDR3 totals 14 residues. CDR3 nucleotide sequence: TGCGCCAGCAGCCCTGAGGGCCGGAACACTGAAGCTTTCTTT. Translated, it gives CASSPEGRNTEAFF.

This sequence joins TRBV28 and TRBJ1-5, with D possibly being TRBD1 (5 bases). Germline CDR1 is MDHEN and CDR2 is SYDVKM. The CDR3 totals 16 residues. The V end lost 3 bases, the J end lost 7 bases, and 19 bases lay between the germline ends. In DNA, the CDR3 is TGTGCCAGCAGTTTCCCCCCCCGGGGGGACGGGCAGCCCCAGCATTTT. It yields the protein CASSFPPRGDGQPQHF.

The CDR3 bases are TGTGCCAGCAGGGACGGACTAGCGGAGACCTACGAGCAGTACTTC. Protein sequence: CASRDGLAETYEQYF. J is TRBJ2-7 and V is TRBV27, with TRBD2 matching 10 bases. This CDR3 comprises 15 residues. The V gene's germline CDR1 is MNHEY and CDR2 SMNVEV (reference sequence). V lost 6 bases to trimming and J lost 2 bases; unmatched junction nucleotides: 7.

V and J are TRBV9 and TRBJ2-5, with 13 positions matching TRBD2. CDR1 and CDR2 from the germline V gene are SGDLS and YYNGEE. J lost 2 bases, V lost 0 bases, and 10 bases had no gene match. The CDR3 contains 19 residues. CDR3 in amino acids: CASSVATPTSGGTQETQYF. The CDR3 nucleotides read TGTGCCAGCAGCGTAGCTACTCCGACTAGCGGGGGGACACAAGAGACCCAGTACTTC.

This sequence joins TRBV6-5 and TRBJ1-5; no clear D. CDR3 length: 13 amino acids. The germline CDR1 and CDR2 sequences are MNHEY and SVGAGI. V was pared by 6 bases and J by 2 bases, with 8 bases between. The CDR3: CASRGTGNQPQHF. DNA for the CDR3: TGTGCCAGCAGAGGAACAGGCAATCAGCCCCAGCATTTT.

The genes are TRBV2 and TRBJ2-1, with 7 bases fitting TRBD1. CDR3 length: 14 residues. Trimming cost V 8 bases and J 3 bases; bases outside gene matches: 7. CDR1 is SNHLY, CDR2 FYNNEI, per germline. The CDR3 spells CASGVRQGYNEQFF. The CDR3 nucleotides read TGTGCCAGCGGAGTTAGACAGGGCTACAATGAGCAGTTCTTC.

This chain uses TRBV4-2 with TRBJ1-1, with 9 bases aligning to TRBD1. The J segment lost 8 bases and the V segment lost 2 bases, leaving 9 bases of the junction unmatched. The CDR3 is made up of 15 amino acids. Germline CDR1 is LGHNA and CDR2 is YNFKEQ. The CDR3: CASSQPMDRGREAFF. As DNA, the CDR3 is TGTGCCAGCAGCCAACCGATGGACAGGGGCAGGGAAGCTTTCTTT.

The V and J genes are TRBV9 and TRBJ2-5; TRBD2 aligns across 9 bases. With V trimmed by 1 base and J by 1 base, 8 bases remained unmatched. Germline V gene sequence: CDR1 SGDLS, CDR2 YYNGEE. CDR3 length: 17 residues. This CDR3 is CASSVSVSGGPQETQYF. In DNA form, the CDR3 reads TGTGCCAGCAGCGTATCAGTAAGCGGGGGGCCCCAAGAGACCCAGTACTTC.

Of note for this clone: Other DNA sequences in the same sample also yield this CDR3. This chain links TRBV6-5 with TRBJ2-7, with 8 nucleotides matching TRBD1. Germline V gene sequence: CDR1 MNHEY, CDR2 SVGAGI. The V gene end was trimmed by 5 bases and the J gene end by 2 bases; junction bases not matched to a gene: 5. There are 14 residues in the CDR3. DNA for the CDR3: TGTGCCAGCAGTAGGGACAGGTCTGCCTACGAGCAGTACTTC. Protein: CASSRDRSAYEQYF.

The chain carries TRBV4-2 and TRBJ2-7, with TRBD2 matching 12 bases. V was pared by 3 bases and J by 1 base, with 1 base of the junction left unmatched. In germline, CDR1 is LGHNA, CDR2 YNFKEQ. The CDR3 covers 15 residues. The CDR3 DNA follows: TGTGCCAGCAGCCACACTAGCGGGGGGTCCTACGAGCAGTACTTC. Its translation: CASSHTSGGSYEQYF.

The V and J genes are TRBV29-1 and TRBJ2-1; 8 bases line up with TRBD2. This CDR3 region has 12 residues. Germline CDR1 reads SQVTM; CDR2 reads ANQGSEA. With 8 bases clipped from V and 6 bases from J, the junction kept 6 bases outside the gene matches. CDR3 protein: CSSGGALNEQFF. DNA for the CDR3: TGCAGCTCCGGGGGGGCCCTCAATGAGCAGTTCTTC.

The chain recombines TRBV19 with TRBJ2-7; D is uncertain. The CDR3 totals 14 residues. Germline CDR1 and CDR2: LNHDA and SQIVND (reference sequence). Between the trimmed V and J ends, which lost 8 bases and 7 bases, there was a span of 21 bases. The CDR3 loop is CASGQASSPREQYF. In DNA, the CDR3 is TGTGCCAGTGGGCAGGCCTCGAGCCCACGGGAGCAGTACTTC.

CDR3 DNA: TGTGCCATCAGTGAACTAGCGGGGGCGGGAGAGCAGTACTTC. Encoded protein: CAISELAGAGEQYF. This sequence joins TRBV10-3 and TRBJ2-7; 11 bases match TRBD2. This CDR3 is 14 amino acids long. J gave up 7 bases and V 3 bases, and 5 bases lay outside the gene matches. Per germline, CDR1 ENHRY and CDR2 SYGVKD.

V and J are TRBV5-5 and TRBJ1-4; 10 bases are shared with TRBD1. The CDR3 has 16 amino acids. Germline CDR1 and CDR2: SGHKS and YYEKEE (reference sequence). Trimming took 3 bases from V and 3 from J; bases not matched to a gene: 5. Written as DNA, the CDR3 is TGTGCCAGCAGCTATGACAGGGGGCTGGCTAATGAAAAACTGTTTTTT. Translation: CASSYDRGLANEKLFF.

In its sample, this clone was seen once. V and J are TRBV7-3 and TRBJ2-3, with 7 bases lining up with TRBD2. Looked up from germline, CDR1 is SGHTA and CDR2 is FQGTGA. Trimming removed 5 bases from V and 5 bases from J; junction bases left unmatched: 10. This CDR3 has 15 amino acids. The CDR3 here is CASSPRLSGKDTQYF. The DNA of the CDR3 is TGTGCCAGCAGCCCCCGATTGAGCGGGAAAGATACGCAGTATTTT.

This clone was detected a few times. The chain joins TRBV5-6 to TRBJ2-7; weak D call: TRBD2 (6 bases). This CDR3 has 14 amino acids. V dropped 4 bases and J dropped 4 bases, with 15 bases sitting between them. Per the germline V gene, CDR1 is SGHDT and CDR2 is YYEEEE. Here the CDR3 reads CASSRLGILYEQYF. In nucleotides, the CDR3 is TGTGCCAGCAGCCGACTAGGGATACTTTACGAGCAGTACTTC.

V and J are TRBV5-1 and TRBJ1-1, with 9 bases aligning to TRBD1. The germline CDR1 and CDR2 sequences are SGHRS and YFSETQ. The CDR3 has 15 amino acids. Unmatched junction bases numbered 7, after V lost 4 bases and J lost 3 bases. The CDR3: CASSVRQGGDTEAFF. CDR3 sequence (DNA): TGCGCCAGCAGCGTCAGACAGGGGGGGGACACTGAAGCTTTCTTT.

The V gene is TRBV5-4, the J gene TRBJ2-3; TRBD2 is a possible D gene (5 bases). The CDR3 length is 14 residues. V dropped 3 bases and J dropped 6 bases, with 14 bases sitting between them. Germline V gene data show CDR1 as SGHNT and CDR2 as YYREEE (reference sequence). The CDR3 spells CASSSRLGEDTQYF. The CDR3 DNA sequence: TGTGCCAGCAGCTCCCGTCTCGGGGAGGATACGCAGTATTTT.

CDR3: CASSYSKGTGSRELFF. The CDR3 DNA reads TGTGCCAGCAGTTACTCGAAAGGGACAGGGTCGAGGGAGCTGTTTTTT. The V call is TRBV6-5, the J call TRBJ2-2; 9 bases are a match to TRBD1. V gave up 0 bases and J gave up 9 bases; unmatched junction bases: 8. Germline V gives CDR1 MNHEY, CDR2 SVGAGI. CDR3 size: 16 residues.

The chain joins TRBV4-3 to TRBJ2-4; D is undetermined. Germline CDR1 is LGHNA and CDR2 is YSLEER. This CDR3 has 17 residues. Trimming took off 0 bases at V and 1 base at J, with 13 bases between the two ends. In nucleotides, the CDR3 is TGCGCCAGCAGCCAAGATTCAGGAAGTGGGGCCAAAAACATTCAGTACTTC. Protein product: CASSQDSGSGAKNIQYF.

The V and J genes are TRBV15 and TRBJ2-7; 8 bases are a match to TRBD2. The germline CDR1 and CDR2 sequences are LNHNV and YYDKDF (reference sequence). The CDR3 is 15 residues long. The V and J ends lost 0 bases and 3 bases, in that order; junction bases with no gene match: 4. The CDR3 sequence is CATSRDRGGLYEQYF. The DNA of the CDR3 is TGTGCCACCAGCAGAGATCGGGGGGGGCTCTACGAGCAGTACTTC.

The chain is built from TRBV15 and TRBJ2-7; D is uncertain. Germline V gene data show CDR1 as LNHNV and CDR2 as YYDKDF (reference sequence). The CDR3 contains 13 residues. V was cut by 0 bases and J by 6 bases, with 9 bases left in between. CDR3 protein: CATSRDPRGEQYF. CDR3 bases: TGTGCCACCAGCAGAGATCCAAGAGGCGAGCAGTACTTC.

V gene TRBV5-1 combines with J gene TRBJ1-1, with no clear D. This CDR3 spans 14 amino acids. Trimming cost V 4 bases and J 2 bases, with 12 bases left between them. Germline V gives CDR1 SGHRS, CDR2 YFSETQ. CDR3 coding DNA: TGCGCCAGCAGCCCGGTGCTGTCAAACACTGAAGCTTTCTTT. Translating it yields CASSPVLSNTEAFF.

The J gene is TRBJ1-1, the V gene TRBV19; D possibly corresponds to TRBD1 (6 bases). Germline V gene data show CDR1 as LNHDA and CDR2 as SQIVND (reference sequence). CDR3 size: 14 residues. The germline V and J ends were trimmed by 7 bases and 1 base, with 13 bases remaining between them. CDR3 protein: CASNRALWNTEAFF. The CDR3 DNA follows: TGTGCCAGTAACAGGGCCCTGTGGAACACTGAAGCTTTCTTT.

The table lists this clone with a count of one. The gene calls are TRBV7-8 and TRBJ2-2; a possible D gene is TRBD1 (6 bases). V was shortened by 7 bases and J by 8 bases, with 20 bases between the two germline ends. This CDR3 has 15 amino acids. Germline loops: CDR1 SGHVS, CDR2 FQNEAQ. This chain's CDR3 is CASTTSGIRGGELFF. For the CDR3, the DNA is TGTGCCAGCACCACGAGCGGAATCAGGGGAGGGGAGCTGTTTTTT.